This T cell receptor beta chain originates from a study of beta chain features in type 1 diabetes. Across the whole study: Examination covered around 98 million sorted cells spanning all samples.

The study reverse transcribed the entire isolated RNA, so it sequenced expressed TCRB transcripts. Data came from immunoSEQ multiplex PCR; TCRdb stores just in-frame clones and leaves some out. The table lists over 700,000 clones, around a sixth of them singletons. Notes on this clone: Its target is not known.

Study conclusions and caveats: There was a possibility that cDNA sequencing over-represented cells with high TCR expression. A greater similarity of naive, central memory and Treg TCRB repertoires was seen among patients than among healthy donors.

This CDR3 contains 20 residues. V was shortened by 7 bases and J by 0 bases, with 29 bases between the two germline ends. Germline CDR1 is MDHEN and CDR2 is SYDVKM. The purity of all sorted populations exceeded 98%. The sequence was obtained from a woman aged 18 to 35 in good health. The rearrangement uses TRBV28 and TRBJ2-3; tentative D call: TRBD2 (7 bases). Sequencing was performed on naive CD4+ T cells from blood. The CDR3 here is CASKHLGGAKTRPSTDTQYF. CDR3 in DNA: TGTGCCAGCAAACACTTGGGGGGGGCGAAGACACGCCCTAGCACAGATACGCAGTATTTT.